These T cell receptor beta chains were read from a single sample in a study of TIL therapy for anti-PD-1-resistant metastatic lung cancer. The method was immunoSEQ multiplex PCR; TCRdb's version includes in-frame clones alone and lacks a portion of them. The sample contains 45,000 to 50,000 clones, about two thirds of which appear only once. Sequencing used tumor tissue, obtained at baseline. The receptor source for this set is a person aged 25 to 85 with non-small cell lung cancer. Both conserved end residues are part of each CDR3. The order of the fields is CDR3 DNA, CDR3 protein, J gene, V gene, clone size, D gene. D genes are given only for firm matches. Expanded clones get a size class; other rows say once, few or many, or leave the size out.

CDR3nt: TGCGCCAGCAGCTTCGAGCGGGGGGGCCGGGAGACCCAGTACTTC
CDR3aa: CASSFERGGRETQYF
j_gene: TRBJ2-5
v_gene: TRBV5-1
abundance: -
d_gene: TRBD2

CDR3nt: TGCGCCAGCAGCCCCGGACTAGTCCGGGGGACAGATACGCAGTATTTT
CDR3aa: CASSPGLVRGTDTQYF
j_gene: TRBJ2-3
v_gene: TRBV5-1
abundance: few
d_gene: TRBD2

CDR3nt: TGTGCCAGCAGCTTGACCGGGACAGGGGACAACGAGCAGTACTTC
CDR3aa: CASSLTGTGDNEQYF
j_gene: TRBJ2-7
v_gene: TRBV7-8
abundance: -
d_gene: TRBD1

CDR3nt: TGTGCCAGCAGCGCCAGGGAGAAGGGCTACACCTTC
CDR3aa: CASSAREKGYTF
j_gene: TRBJ1-2
v_gene: TRBV7-8
abundance: -
d_gene: -

CDR3nt: TGCGCCAGCGGCTCGGCGGGGAACTCCTACAATGAGCAGTTCTTC
CDR3aa: CASGSAGNSYNEQFF
j_gene: TRBJ2-1
v_gene: TRBV5-1
abundance: -
d_gene: -

CDR3nt: TGTGCCAGCAGTCCTCGATTCTATAGCAATCAGCCCCAGCATTTT
CDR3aa: CASSPRFYSNQPQHF
j_gene: TRBJ1-5
v_gene: TRBV6-5
abundance: -
d_gene: -

CDR3nt: TGCGCCAGCAGCCCGGCGGGGGCAGGATCCTACGAGCAGTACTTC
CDR3aa: CASSPAGAGSYEQYF
j_gene: TRBJ2-7
v_gene: TRBV5-1
abundance: -
d_gene: -

CDR3nt: TGTGCCAGCGGAGGGGGCCTCAACACCGGGGAGCTGTTTTTT
CDR3aa: CASGGGLNTGELFF
j_gene: TRBJ2-2
v_gene: TRBV19
abundance: -
d_gene: -

CDR3nt: TGTGCCAGCAGTGACTCGAAGGGAGCAGGGGGCAATGAGCAGTTCTTC
CDR3aa: CASSDSKGAGGNEQFF
j_gene: TRBJ2-1
v_gene: TRBV6-4
abundance: -
d_gene: TRBD1

CDR3nt: TGTGCCAGCAGTGCCCCCCAGGGGGGAGCTTTCTTT
CDR3aa: CASSAPQGGAFF
j_gene: TRBJ1-1
v_gene: TRBV6-6
abundance: once
d_gene: TRBD1

CDR3nt: TGTGCCAGTAGTATCTCGCCCCGTTCAAACTACGAGCAGTACTTC
CDR3aa: CASSISPRSNYEQYF
j_gene: TRBJ2-7
v_gene: TRBV19
abundance: -
d_gene: -

CDR3nt: TGTGCCAGCAGTGAAGCCCTTGGACAGGGGGGCTATGGCTACACCTTC
CDR3aa: CASSEALGQGGYGYTF
j_gene: TRBJ1-2
v_gene: TRBV6-1
abundance: few
d_gene: TRBD1

CDR3nt: TGCGCCAGCAGTAAGTCAGCAAACGAAGCGCAGTACTTC
CDR3aa: CASSKSANEAQYF
j_gene: TRBJ2-7
v_gene: TRBV5-1
abundance: -
d_gene: -

CDR3nt: TGTGCCAGCAGCCCTCGTAGGGCAGGGGGAACCTTCAAAAACATTCAGTACTTC
CDR3aa: CASSPRRAGGTFKNIQYF
j_gene: TRBJ2-4
v_gene: TRBV11-2
abundance: few
d_gene: TRBD1

CDR3nt: TGTGCCAGCAGTTACATAGGGGACACTGAAGCTTTCTTT
CDR3aa: CASSYIGDTEAFF
j_gene: TRBJ1-1
v_gene: TRBV6-5
abundance: -
d_gene: -

CDR3nt: TGTGCCAGCAGTGAATCGCCTGGCTATGGCTACACCTTC
CDR3aa: CASSESPGYGYTF
j_gene: TRBJ1-2
v_gene: TRBV6-1
abundance: -
d_gene: -

CDR3nt: TGTGCCAGCAGCTTCTTCGGGCCCGACGAGCAGTACTTC
CDR3aa: CASSFFGPDEQYF
j_gene: TRBJ2-7
v_gene: TRBV5-4
abundance: -
d_gene: -

CDR3nt: TGTGCCAGCAGCCCCCCGGGACAGGGAGACGTCCTGACTTTC
CDR3aa: CASSPPGQGDVLTF
j_gene: TRBJ2-6
v_gene: TRBV7-8
abundance: once
d_gene: TRBD1

CDR3nt: TGTGCCAGCAGTTTATACCACTGGATAGATTATGAAAAACTGTTTTTT
CDR3aa: CASSLYHWIDYEKLFF
j_gene: TRBJ1-4
v_gene: TRBV28
abundance: few
d_gene: -

CDR3nt: TGTGCCAGCAGTTATTACGTAGAGACCCAGTACTTC
CDR3aa: CASSYYVETQYF
j_gene: TRBJ2-5
v_gene: TRBV6-6
abundance: -
d_gene: -

CDR3nt: TGTGCCAGCAGCTTAAGGACAGGGTTGTTTGTCGCAGATACGCAGTATTTT
CDR3aa: CASSLRTGLFVADTQYF
j_gene: TRBJ2-3
v_gene: TRBV7-8
abundance: -
d_gene: TRBD1

CDR3nt: TGTGCCAGCAGCATAAGACAGGGTGGCGGGGAGCTGTTTTTT
CDR3aa: CASSIRQGGGELFF
j_gene: TRBJ2-2
v_gene: TRBV7-2
abundance: -
d_gene: TRBD1

CDR3nt: TGTGCCAGCAGCTTAGCGACGACAGGAAAAAATGAAAAACTGTTTTTT
CDR3aa: CASSLATTGKNEKLFF
j_gene: TRBJ1-4
v_gene: TRBV7-2
abundance: -
d_gene: -

CDR3nt: TGCGCCAGCAGTGAGATGACGGTAGCCGGCGAGCAGTACTTC
CDR3aa: CASSEMTVAGEQYF
j_gene: TRBJ2-7
v_gene: TRBV10-1
abundance: few
d_gene: -

CDR3nt: TGTGCCAGCAGTTACGCCGGACTAGGCGGCCTGGATGAGCAGTTCTTC
CDR3aa: CASSYAGLGGLDEQFF
j_gene: TRBJ2-1
v_gene: TRBV6-6
abundance: few
d_gene: TRBD2

CDR3nt: TGTGCCCTCCAGGGCGGCTTGGATCAGCCCCAGCATTTT
CDR3aa: CALQGGLDQPQHF
j_gene: TRBJ1-5
v_gene: TRBV7-8
abundance: -
d_gene: -

CDR3nt: TGTGCCAGCAGCTTTCTCGGAGGGGCCTACGAGCAGTACTTC
CDR3aa: CASSFLGGAYEQYF
j_gene: TRBJ2-7
v_gene: TRBV28
abundance: -
d_gene: -

CDR3nt: TGTGCCATCAGTGAGTCCACTTCATATGGCTACACCTTC
CDR3aa: CAISESTSYGYTF
j_gene: TRBJ1-2
v_gene: TRBV10-3
abundance: -
d_gene: -

CDR3nt: TGTGCCAGCAGCTTTTGGACAGGGACGAGCGAGACCCAGTACTTC
CDR3aa: CASSFWTGTSETQYF
j_gene: TRBJ2-5
v_gene: TRBV7-9
abundance: -
d_gene: TRBD1

CDR3nt: TGTGCCAGCAGCTATAGTGACTCACCCTCAGAGACCCAGTACTTC
CDR3aa: CASSYSDSPSETQYF
j_gene: TRBJ2-5
v_gene: TRBV7-6
abundance: -
d_gene: -

CDR3nt: TGCAGCGTTGATTGGGGGAACGAGCAGTACTTC
CDR3aa: CSVDWGNEQYF
j_gene: TRBJ2-7
v_gene: TRBV29-1
abundance: -
d_gene: -

CDR3nt: TGTGCCAGCAGTGATTTCGGACAGGGCAACTATGGCTACACCTTC
CDR3aa: CASSDFGQGNYGYTF
j_gene: TRBJ1-2
v_gene: TRBV7-8
abundance: -
d_gene: TRBD1

CDR3nt: TGTGCCAGCAGTTCCCCAGAAACAGGCTACACCTTC
CDR3aa: CASSSPETGYTF
j_gene: TRBJ1-2
v_gene: TRBV28
abundance: -
d_gene: -

CDR3nt: TGCGCCAGCAGCTCTAGACAGTTGAACACTGAAGCTTTCTTT
CDR3aa: CASSSRQLNTEAFF
j_gene: TRBJ1-1
v_gene: TRBV5-1
abundance: -
d_gene: -

CDR3nt: TGCGCCAGCAGCTTGGGACTAGCGGGAGGGCCGAAGTACAATGAGCAGTTCTTC
CDR3aa: CASSLGLAGGPKYNEQFF
j_gene: TRBJ2-1
v_gene: TRBV5-1
abundance: -
d_gene: TRBD2

CDR3nt: TGTGCCAGCAGCCCCGTAGCGGCTAGCACAGATACGCAGTATTTT
CDR3aa: CASSPVAASTDTQYF
j_gene: TRBJ2-3
v_gene: TRBV7-6
abundance: -
d_gene: -

CDR3nt: TGTGCCAGCAGCGGCCTCAATAGTCAAGAGACCCAGTACTTC
CDR3aa: CASSGLNSQETQYF
j_gene: TRBJ2-5
v_gene: TRBV7-2
abundance: -
d_gene: -

CDR3nt: TGTGCCAGCAGGAACCGAGGGACTAACTATGGCTACACCTTC
CDR3aa: CASRNRGTNYGYTF
j_gene: TRBJ1-2
v_gene: TRBV5-8
abundance: -
d_gene: -

CDR3nt: TGTGCCAGCAGCCTTGCGGGACCGAGCTCTGGAAACACCATATATTTT
CDR3aa: CASSLAGPSSGNTIYF
j_gene: TRBJ1-3
v_gene: TRBV7-2
abundance: -
d_gene: -

CDR3nt: TGTGCCAGCGGAAATATAGGGCAAATTGTCCATGAGCAGTTCTTC
CDR3aa: CASGNIGQIVHEQFF
j_gene: TRBJ2-1
v_gene: TRBV11-2
abundance: -
d_gene: -

CDR3nt: TGCGCCAGCAGTGAAAACAGGGAGACAGATACGCAGTATTTT
CDR3aa: CASSENRETDTQYF
j_gene: TRBJ2-3
v_gene: TRBV10-1
abundance: -
d_gene: -

CDR3nt: TGCGCCAGCAGACTGGGACAGGGAGATACTGAAGCTTTCTTT
CDR3aa: CASRLGQGDTEAFF
j_gene: TRBJ1-1
v_gene: TRBV5-1
abundance: few
d_gene: TRBD1

CDR3nt: TGTGCCAGCCAAGGGGCGACAGGGGGACTTAATTCACCCCTCCACTTT
CDR3aa: CASQGATGGLNSPLHF
j_gene: TRBJ1-6
v_gene: TRBV2
abundance: -
d_gene: TRBD1

CDR3nt: TGTGCCAGCAGCCAATCGGGGGTTGACTATGGCTACACCTTC
CDR3aa: CASSQSGVDYGYTF
j_gene: TRBJ1-2
v_gene: TRBV7-9
abundance: -
d_gene: -

CDR3nt: TGTGCCAGCAGTTACGGACCAGGACAGGGGGCGCGGGGCTACACCTTC
CDR3aa: CASSYGPGQGARGYTF
j_gene: TRBJ1-2
v_gene: TRBV6-5
abundance: -
d_gene: TRBD1